This entry is about one TCR beta chain. Antigen: not known. The record originates from a study of identical twins. Study observations and caveats: Surplus twin overlap in beta out-of-frame sequences was less pronounced.

The CDR3 consists of 12 residues. The V end lost 10 bases, the J end lost 2 bases, and 12 bases lay between the germline ends. Germline V gene data show CDR1 as ENHRY and CDR2 as SYGVKD. One entry per CDR3 protein results from TCRdb running MiXCR on the 5' RACE reads. The profile shows about 530,000 distinct CDR3 sequences, approximately 14% of them singletons. These data were also filed under a second study, of yellow fever vaccine responses in identical twins.

The TCR originated in a woman aged 18-29 years in good health. Input material: CD4+ T cells sorted from blood. J is TRBJ2-7 and V is TRBV10-3, with unresolved D. In DNA form, the CDR3 reads TGTGCCACCTCCACGGATCCCTACGAGCAGTACTTC. Translated, it gives CATSTDPYEQYF.